The 22 T cell receptor beta chains given below trace back to one sample, sequenced in a study of Ad26.COV2.S vaccination and SARS-CoV-2 variants. Stated treatment: over 15 received Ad26.COV2.S at low or high dose, single or two shots; about five received placebo; per-sample allocation not given. Sample collection was performed on day 63 after the first vaccine or placebo injection. TCRdb's copy holds only in-frame clones and misses some; the assay was immunoSEQ multiplex PCR. Among roughly 350,000 clones listed, approximately 90% were seen once. The material was peripheral blood, obtained in a trial of Ad26.COV2.S vaccine versus placebo. The receptor set was obtained from a person between 18 and 59 years old who received the Ad26.COV2.S COVID-19 vaccine or a placebo.

V is TRBV6-5 and J is TRBJ1-2; D gene unclear. Germline-derived CDR1 and CDR2 are MNHEY and SVGAGI. The CDR3 sequence is 14 residues long. The V end was cut by 6 bases, the J end by 1 base, with 12 bases between. The CDR3 loop is CASRRDTDNYGYTF. DNA for the CDR3: TGTGCCAGCAGGCGCGACACCGATAACTATGGCTACACCTTC.

V gene TRBV5-4 combines with J gene TRBJ2-1; TRBD2 might be the D (5 bases). V was pared by 2 bases and J by 9 bases, with 9 bases between. Germline V lookup: CDR1 SGHNT, CDR2 YYREEE (reference sequence). The CDR3 consists of 12 residues. CDR3 in DNA: TGTGCCAGCAGCTTCGGGGAAGGTGAGCAGTTCTTC. Translating it yields CASSFGEGEQFF.

The genes are TRBV7-9 and TRBJ1-2; TRBD1 might be the D (5 bases). Germline values: CDR1 SEHNR, CDR2 FQNEAQ (reference sequence). Between the trimmed V and J ends, which lost 4 bases and 7 bases, there was a span of 16 bases. This CDR3 has 14 amino acids. The DNA for the CDR3 is TGTGCCAGCAGCTACGAACAGGTTCGGTCTGGCTACACCTTC. This translates into CASSYEQVRSGYTF.

The chain joins TRBV9 to TRBJ2-2; the match to TRBD1 covers 7 bases. V lost 4 bases and J lost 4; bases outside the gene matches: 7. Germline loops: CDR1 SGDLS, CDR2 YYNGEE. The CDR3 loop spans 15 amino acids. The CDR3 reads CASSLRTGSTGELFF. As DNA, the CDR3 is TGTGCCAGCAGCCTCAGGACAGGATCCACCGGGGAGCTGTTTTTT.

The rearrangement joins TRBV4-3 to TRBJ1-1; TRBD1 might be the D (6 bases). Germline V gene sequence: CDR1 LGHNA, CDR2 YSLEER. Trimming took off 4 bases at V and 5 bases at J, with 14 bases between the two ends. This CDR3 contains 14 residues. For the CDR3, the DNA is TGCGCCAGCAGCCTCCGCGCCAGGGGAACTGAAGCTTTCTTT. Translated, it gives CASSLRARGTEAFF.

The CDR3 loop is CATSGTGHNTQYF. The CDR3 DNA reads TGTGCCACCAGTGGAACGGGACATAATACGCAGTATTTT. The chain uses TRBV24-1 and TRBJ2-3; TRBD1 might be the D (6 bases). Germline-derived CDR1 and CDR2 are KGHDR and SFDVKD. This CDR3 comprises 13 residues. Trimming pared 5 bases from V and 7 bases from J, leaving 12 bases between.

V is TRBV7-2 and J is TRBJ1-4; TRBD1 might be the D (6 bases). The CDR3 extends over 15 amino acids. Per the germline V gene, CDR1 is SGHTA and CDR2 is FQGNSA. Trimming removed 5 bases at V and 1 base at J, with 11 bases between. CDR3 sequence reads: CASSHRTETNEKLFF. The CDR3, as DNA: TGTGCCAGCAGCCACCGGACAGAAACTAATGAAAAACTGTTTTTT. Variable domain in full (rest from reference TRBV7-2 and TRBJ1-4): GAGVSQSPSNKVTEKGKDVELRCDPISGHTALYWYRQSLGQGLEFLIYFQGNSAPDKSGLPSDRFSAERTGGSVSTLTIQRTQQEDSAVYLCASSHRTETNEKLFFGSGTQLSVL.

The chain recombines TRBV27 with TRBJ1-1, with D unclear. From germline, CDR1 is MNHEY and CDR2 SMNVEV (reference sequence). The ends were cut back, 3 bases at V and 1 base at J, with 9 bases in the middle. This CDR3 contains 14 residues. The CDR3 spells CASSLNGPNTEAFF. DNA of the CDR3: TGTGCCAGCAGTTTGAACGGCCCGAACACTGAAGCTTTCTTT.

The genes are TRBV6-5 and TRBJ1-5; TRBD1 agrees at 10 bases. This CDR3 spans 14 amino acids. V was pared by 5 bases and J by 6 bases, with 4 bases of the junction left unmatched. Germline assignment: CDR1 MNHEY and CDR2 SVGAGI. CDR3 amino acids: CASSTRTGGQPQHF. The CDR3 coding sequence is TGTGCCAGCAGTACCCGGACAGGGGGTCAGCCCCAGCATTTT.

V is TRBV29-1 and J is TRBJ2-7, with D maybe TRBD2 (8 bases). Trimming cost V 7 bases and J 3 bases, with 25 bases left between them. This CDR3 is 16 amino acids long. CDR1 SQVTM and CDR2 ANQGSEA come from the germline V gene. CDR3 coding DNA: TGCAGCGCCCGGGGGACAGCGGGGGCTACTTACTACGAGCAGTACTTC. Translating gives CSARGTAGATYYEQYF.

This clone was found a few times. The rearrangement uses TRBV3-1 (or the pseudogene TRBV3-2) and TRBJ1-1; unclear D gene. Trimming stripped 1 base from V and 0 bases from J, with 3 bases between. This CDR3 is 13 amino acids long. Germline V gene lookup returns CDR1 LGHDT and CDR2 YNNKEL (reference sequence). This chain's CDR3 is CASSQVVNTEAFF. In nucleotides, the CDR3 is TGTGCCAGCAGCCAAGTGGTGAACACTGAAGCTTTCTTT.

V is TRBV30 and J is TRBJ1-3; D is undetermined. Germline values: CDR1 GTSNPN, CDR2 SVGIG (reference sequence). CDR3 length: 13 residues. With 6 bases removed from V and 1 base from J, the gap between germline ends came to 10 bases. Written as DNA, the CDR3 is TGTGCCTGCTCCACCTTTTCTGGAAACACCATATATTTT. Protein product: CACSTFSGNTIYF.

This chain links TRBV5-1 with TRBJ1-1; 10 bases are shared with TRBD1. V gave up 3 bases and J gave up 1 base; unmatched junction bases: 3. Germline assignment: CDR1 SGHRS and CDR2 YFSETQ. The CDR3 extends over 15 amino acids. The CDR3 loop reads CASSSRQGANTEAFF. The CDR3 DNA follows: TGCGCCAGCAGCTCTAGACAGGGGGCGAACACTGAAGCTTTCTTT.

This clone was seen a handful of times. The gene calls are TRBV7-2 and TRBJ2-2, with D uncertain. The germline V gene encodes CDR1 SGHTA and CDR2 FQGNSA. This CDR3 is 15 amino acids long. Trimming stripped 5 bases from V and 6 bases from J, with 16 bases between. The CDR3 sequence: CASSPQALQSGELFF. The CDR3 DNA reads TGTGCCAGCAGCCCCCAGGCGTTACAGTCCGGGGAGCTGTTTTTT. Together with reference TRBV7-2 and TRBJ2-2, the CDR3 gives the full variable domain: GAGVSQSPSNKVTEKGKDVELRCDPISGHTALYWYRQSLGQGLEFLIYFQGNSAPDKSGLPSDRFSAERTGGSVSTLTIQRTQQEDSAVYLCASSPQALQSGELFFGEGSRLTVL.

The chain carries TRBV3-1 (or the pseudogene TRBV3-2) and TRBJ1-2; no clear D. The V gene lost 4 bases and the J gene lost 7 bases, with 10 bases spanning the gap. The CDR3 has 12 amino acids. Germline CDR1 LGHDT, CDR2 YNNKEL (reference sequence). The chain's CDR3 is CASSRSKGGYTF. Written as DNA, the CDR3 is TGTGCCAGCAGCCGCTCTAAGGGTGGCTACACCTTC.

The rearrangement links TRBV9 to TRBJ2-7, with 8 bases lining up with TRBD1. With 4 bases clipped from V and 5 bases from J, the junction kept 14 bases outside the gene matches. The CDR3 is made up of 16 amino acids. Looked up from germline, CDR1 is SGDLS and CDR2 is YYNGEE. CDR3 DNA: TGTGCCAGCAGCCTTGCAGGGACAGGTGTGAGGAACGAGCAGTACTTC. Its translation: CASSLAGTGVRNEQYF.

The chain combines TRBV3-1 (or the pseudogene TRBV3-2) with TRBJ2-7; D may be TRBD2 (5 bases). Trimming took 3 bases from V and 0 from J, leaving 9 bases between them. CDR1 is LGHDT, CDR2 YNNKEL, per germline (reference sequence). The CDR3 loop spans 14 amino acids. CDR3 DNA sequence: TGTGCCAGCAGCCACGCTGGAGGCTCCTACGAGCAGTACTTC. It translates to CASSHAGGSYEQYF.

This clone was seen a single time. The chain is built from TRBV5-4 and TRBJ1-2; 7 bases fit TRBD1. The length of the CDR3 is 15 residues. Trimming at V came to 4 bases and at J to 8 bases, leaving 14 bases not matched to a gene. CDR1 and CDR2 (germline): SGHNT, YYREEE (reference sequence). The DNA for the CDR3 is TGTGCCAGCAGCCCGCCGGACAGGACTATGAAGGGCTACACCTTC. Its translation is CASSPPDRTMKGYTF.

This clone was seen just once. The V and J genes are TRBV6-1 and TRBJ1-1; 9 bases are a match to TRBD1. In germline, CDR1 is MNHNS, CDR2 SASEGT. J lost 1 base, V lost 2 bases, and 11 bases had no gene match. This CDR3 region has 18 residues. The CDR3 is CASSELGRGTGWNTEAFF. CDR3 coding DNA: TGTGCCAGCAGTGAACTTGGGAGAGGGACAGGGTGGAACACTGAAGCTTTCTTT.

The rearrangement links TRBV20-1 to TRBJ1-2; 9 positions match TRBD1. Unmatched junction bases numbered 8, after V lost 3 bases and J lost 3 bases. The germline V gene has CDR1 DFQATT and CDR2 SNEGSKA (reference sequence). This CDR3 region has 15 residues. The CDR3 DNA reads as TGCAGTGCTAGTCTTGGGGACAGGGAATACTATGGCTACACCTTC. It translates to CSASLGDREYYGYTF.

The genes are TRBV7-6 and TRBJ2-7; the D gene could be TRBD1 or TRBD2 (6 bases each). Trimming removed 4 bases at V and 6 bases at J, with 22 bases between. The CDR3 consists of 16 residues. In germline, CDR1 is SGHVS, CDR2 FNYEAQ. The CDR3 region has the DNA TGTGCCAGCAGCTCTATGGGGGGCAGGGAATCGGGCGAGCAGTACTTC. Translating gives CASSSMGGRESGEQYF.

The CDR3 loop reads CATSDPSRDRDGGYTF. CDR3 nucleotide sequence: TGTGCCACCAGTGATCCGTCCCGGGACAGGGATGGCGGCTACACCTTC. The V and J genes are TRBV24-1 and TRBJ1-2; 9 nucleotides agree with TRBD1. V was pared by 3 bases and J by 8 bases, with 12 bases of the junction left unmatched. The CDR3 is made up of 16 amino acids. CDR1 is KGHDR, CDR2 SFDVKD, per germline.